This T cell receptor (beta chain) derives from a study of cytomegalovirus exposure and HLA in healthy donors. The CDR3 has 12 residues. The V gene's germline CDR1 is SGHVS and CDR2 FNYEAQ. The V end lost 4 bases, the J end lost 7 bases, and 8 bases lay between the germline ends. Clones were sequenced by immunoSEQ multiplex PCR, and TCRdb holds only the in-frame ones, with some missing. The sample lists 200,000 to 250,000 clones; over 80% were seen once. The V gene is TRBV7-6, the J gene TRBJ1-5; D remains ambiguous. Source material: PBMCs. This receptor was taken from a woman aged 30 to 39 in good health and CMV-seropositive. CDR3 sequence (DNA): TGTGCCAGCAGCTCCCCGGGGCAGCCCCAGCATTTT. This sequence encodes CASSSPGQPQHF.